The 8 T cell receptor beta chains presented below share a single source sample, sequenced in a study of shared clonotypes between healthy human individuals. The protocol was immunoSEQ multiplex PCR, while the TCRdb copy is restricted to in-frame clones and leaves out a portion. In the table there are hundreds of thousands of clones, more than 70% of which are singletons. Sequenced: memory CD4+ T cells sorted from blood. Subset indicated: CD45RA-negative fraction. The origin of the receptors is a woman aged 25 to 39 in good health.

The chain uses TRBV27 and TRBJ2-7; no clear D. This CDR3 region has 13 residues. Between the trimmed V and J ends, which lost 3 bases and 5 bases, there was a span of 11 bases. Germline values: CDR1 MNHEY, CDR2 SMNVEV (reference sequence). CDR3 protein: CASSFHGEHEQYF. Written as DNA, the CDR3 is TGTGCCAGCAGTTTCCATGGGGAACACGAGCAGTACTTC.

Concerning this clone: In the same sample, other DNA sequences code for this CDR3. CDR3 nucleotide sequence: TGCGCCAGCAGCTTGGGGCAGGGAAACACCATATATTTT. Protein sequence: CASSLGQGNTIYF. V is TRBV5-1 and J is TRBJ1-3, with no clear D. The CDR3 sequence is 13 residues long. The V gene lost 0 bases and the J gene lost 4 bases, with 5 bases spanning the gap. Germline loops: CDR1 SGHRS, CDR2 YFSETQ.

DNA of the CDR3: TGTGCCAGCAGCTTGGATCCGGGGCCTTACGACGAGCAGTACTTC. Residues: CASSLDPGPYDEQYF. The chain has TRBV5-4 and TRBJ2-7; D might be TRBD1 or TRBD2, each matching 5 bases. The V end lost 0 bases, the J end lost 5 bases, and 15 bases lay between the germline ends. CDR1 is SGHNT, CDR2 YYREEE, per germline (reference sequence). The length of the CDR3 is 15 residues.

The chain uses TRBV9 and TRBJ2-1, with 9 bases identical to TRBD2. Trimming took 2 bases from V and 9 from J; bases not matched to a gene: 9. This CDR3 has 15 residues. Germline V gene lookup returns CDR1 SGDLS and CDR2 YYNGEE. CDR3 sequence (DNA): TGTGCCAGCAGCGTGCGGGAGGGCCTGTTCTCTGAGCAGTTCTTC. This codes for CASSVREGLFSEQFF.

J is TRBJ2-7 and V is TRBV5-1; D gene ambiguous. Trimming removed 7 bases from V and 0 bases from J, with 17 bases in between. The CDR3 consists of 15 residues. Germline V gene data show CDR1 as SGHRS and CDR2 as YFSETQ. The CDR3 reads CASATQVASSYEQYF. CDR3 bases: TGCGCCAGCGCTACGCAGGTGGCCTCCTCCTACGAGCAGTACTTC.

This chain connects TRBV19 to TRBJ1-5, with 7 bases fitting TRBD1. CDR1 is LNHDA and CDR2 is SQIVND in the germline V gene (reference sequence). Trimming cost V 5 bases and J 4 bases; bases outside gene matches: 8. The CDR3 runs 15 residues. This chain's CDR3 is CASSVGQLFNQPQHF. CDR3 in DNA: TGTGCCAGTAGTGTGGGACAGCTCTTTAATCAGCCCCAGCATTTT.

This clone was counted at least ten times. The sample contains more than one DNA sequence encoding this CDR3. The chain recombines TRBV10-1 with TRBJ1-4, with no clear D. Trimming left V 0 bases short and J 5 bases short, with 10 bases between. The CDR3 sequence is 15 residues long. CDR1 and CDR2 (germline): WNHNN, SYGVQD (reference sequence). The CDR3 sequence: CASSESTAENEKLFF. CDR3 in DNA: TGCGCCAGCAGTGAGTCGACGGCTGAGAATGAAAAACTGTTTTTT.

This chain joins TRBV7-9 and TRBJ2-6; D is possibly TRBD2 (8 bases). Germline V gene lookup returns CDR1 SEHNR and CDR2 FQNEAQ (reference sequence). The CDR3 runs to 18 residues. The germline V and J ends were trimmed by 5 bases and 4 bases, with 21 bases remaining between them. CDR3 in amino acids: CASSLFNSGTDGANVLTF. DNA for the CDR3: TGTGCCAGCAGCCTGTTTAATAGCGGGACAGACGGGGCCAACGTCCTGACTTTC.